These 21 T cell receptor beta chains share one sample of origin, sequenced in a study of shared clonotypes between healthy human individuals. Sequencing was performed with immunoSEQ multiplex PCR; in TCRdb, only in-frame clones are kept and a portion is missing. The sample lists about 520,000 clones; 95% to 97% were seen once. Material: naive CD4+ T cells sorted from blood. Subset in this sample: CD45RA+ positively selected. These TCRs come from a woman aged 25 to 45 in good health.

Here the CDR3 reads CASSLRQGLAYEQYF. CDR3 bases: TGTGCCAGCAGTTTAAGGCAGGGTCTAGCCTACGAGCAGTACTTC. The rearrangement uses TRBV27 and TRBJ2-7, with TRBD1 as a possible D gene (5 bases). Per the germline V gene, CDR1 is MNHEY and CDR2 is SMNVEV (reference sequence). V was clipped by 2 bases and J by 2 bases, with 13 bases between them. This CDR3 has 15 residues.

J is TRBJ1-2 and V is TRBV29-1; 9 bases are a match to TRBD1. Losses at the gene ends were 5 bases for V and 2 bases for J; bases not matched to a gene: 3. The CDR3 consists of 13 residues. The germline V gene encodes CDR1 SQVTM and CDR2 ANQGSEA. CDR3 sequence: CSVRGQGNYGYTF. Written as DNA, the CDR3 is TGCAGCGTTCGTGGACAGGGGAACTATGGCTACACCTTC.

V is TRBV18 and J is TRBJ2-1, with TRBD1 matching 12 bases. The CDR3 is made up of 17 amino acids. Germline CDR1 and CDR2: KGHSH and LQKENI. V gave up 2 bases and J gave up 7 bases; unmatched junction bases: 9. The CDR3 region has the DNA TGTGCCAGCTCACCATCGACCGGGACAGGGGGCCGTAATGAGCAGTTCTTC. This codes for CASSPSTGTGGRNEQFF.

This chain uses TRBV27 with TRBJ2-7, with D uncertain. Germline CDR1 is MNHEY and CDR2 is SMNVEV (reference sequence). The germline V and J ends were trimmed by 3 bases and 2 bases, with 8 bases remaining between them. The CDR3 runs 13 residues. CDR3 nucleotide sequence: TGTGCCAGCAGTTTTTCCAGAACCTACGAGCAGTACTTC. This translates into CASSFSRTYEQYF.

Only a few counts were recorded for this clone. CDR3 nucleotide sequence: TGTGCCAGCAGTGCCTCCCCCGGGGACTATTCCTACGAGCAGTACTTC. This codes for CASSASPGDYSYEQYF. This chain connects TRBV25-1 to TRBJ2-7; 7 bases match TRBD2. Germline V gene sequence: CDR1 MGHDK, CDR2 SYGVNS. After removal of 4 bases from V and 1 base from J, the junction contained 10 bases not matched to a gene. The CDR3 is made up of 16 amino acids.

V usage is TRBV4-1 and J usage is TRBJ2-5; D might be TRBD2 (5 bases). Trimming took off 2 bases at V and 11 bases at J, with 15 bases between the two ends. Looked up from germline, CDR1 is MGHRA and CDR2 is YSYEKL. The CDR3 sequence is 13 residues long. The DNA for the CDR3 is TGCGCCAGCAGCCAATTTTTGCGTAGGGAGCAGTACTTC. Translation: CASSQFLRREQYF.

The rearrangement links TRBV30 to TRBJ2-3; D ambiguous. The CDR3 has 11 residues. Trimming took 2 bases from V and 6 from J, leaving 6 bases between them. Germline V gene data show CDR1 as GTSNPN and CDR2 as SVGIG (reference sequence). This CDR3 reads CAWSLMDTQYF. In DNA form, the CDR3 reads TGTGCCTGGAGTCTAATGGATACGCAGTATTTT.

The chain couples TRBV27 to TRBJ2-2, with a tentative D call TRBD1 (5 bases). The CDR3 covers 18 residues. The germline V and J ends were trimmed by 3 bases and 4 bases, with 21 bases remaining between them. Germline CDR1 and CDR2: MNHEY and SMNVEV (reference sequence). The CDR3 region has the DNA TGTGCCAGCAGTTTCGAAGGACAAGGAAGGGCCTTCACCGGGGAGCTGTTTTTT. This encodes CASSFEGQGRAFTGELFF.

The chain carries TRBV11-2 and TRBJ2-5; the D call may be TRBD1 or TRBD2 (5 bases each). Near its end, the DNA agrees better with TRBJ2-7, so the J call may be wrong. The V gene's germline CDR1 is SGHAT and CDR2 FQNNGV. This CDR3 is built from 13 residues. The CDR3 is CASSLGGTYEQYF. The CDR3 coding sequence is TGTGCCAGCAGCTTAGGGGGGACCTACGAGCAGTACTTC.

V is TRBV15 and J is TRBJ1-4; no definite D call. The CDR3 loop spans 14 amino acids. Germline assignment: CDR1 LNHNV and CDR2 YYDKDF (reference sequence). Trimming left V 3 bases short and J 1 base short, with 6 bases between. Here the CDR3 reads CATSSRITNEKLFF. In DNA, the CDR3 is TGTGCCACCAGCAGCCGGATAACTAATGAAAAACTGTTTTTT. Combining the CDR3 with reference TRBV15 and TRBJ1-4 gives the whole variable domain DAMVIQNPRYQVTQFGKPVTLSCSQTLNHNVMYWYQQKSSQAPKLLFHYYDKDFNNEADTPDNFQSRRPNTSFCFLDIRSPGLGDTAMYLCATSSRITNEKLFFGSGTQLSVL.

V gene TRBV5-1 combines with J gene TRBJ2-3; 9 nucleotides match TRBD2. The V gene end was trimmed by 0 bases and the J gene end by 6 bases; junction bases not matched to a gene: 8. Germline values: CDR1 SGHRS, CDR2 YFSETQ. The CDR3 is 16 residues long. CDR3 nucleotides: TGCGCCAGCAGCTTGGGGACTAGCGAAGATTCGGATACGCAGTATTTT. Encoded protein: CASSLGTSEDSDTQYF.

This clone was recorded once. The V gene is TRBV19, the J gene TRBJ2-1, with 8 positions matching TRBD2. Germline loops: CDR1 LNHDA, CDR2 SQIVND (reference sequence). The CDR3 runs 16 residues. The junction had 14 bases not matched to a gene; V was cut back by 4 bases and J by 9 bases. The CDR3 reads CASSTPSAGGGGEQFF. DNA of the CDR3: TGTGCCAGTAGTACGCCCTCCGCGGGAGGTGGGGGTGAGCAGTTCTTC.

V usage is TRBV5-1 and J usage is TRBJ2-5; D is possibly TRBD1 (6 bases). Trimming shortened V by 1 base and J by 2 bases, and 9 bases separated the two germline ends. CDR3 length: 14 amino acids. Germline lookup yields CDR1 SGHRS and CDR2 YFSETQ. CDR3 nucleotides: TGCGCCAGCAGCTTGCGGACAGTTCAAGAGACCCAGTACTTC. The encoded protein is CASSLRTVQETQYF.

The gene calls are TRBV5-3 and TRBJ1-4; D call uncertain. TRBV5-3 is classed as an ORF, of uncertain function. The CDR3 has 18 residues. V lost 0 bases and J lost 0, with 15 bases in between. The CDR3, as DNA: TGTGCCAGAAGCTTGGCTGATGACCGTCGAACAACTAATGAAAAACTGTTTTTT. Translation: CARSLADDRRTTNEKLFF.

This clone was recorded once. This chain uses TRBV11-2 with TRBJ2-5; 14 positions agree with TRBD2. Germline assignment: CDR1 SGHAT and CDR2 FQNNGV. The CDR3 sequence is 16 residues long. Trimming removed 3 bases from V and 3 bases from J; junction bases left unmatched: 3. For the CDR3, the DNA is TGTGCCAGCAGCTTTACGGGACTAGCGGGAGAAGAGACCCAGTACTTC. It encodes CASSFTGLAGEETQYF.

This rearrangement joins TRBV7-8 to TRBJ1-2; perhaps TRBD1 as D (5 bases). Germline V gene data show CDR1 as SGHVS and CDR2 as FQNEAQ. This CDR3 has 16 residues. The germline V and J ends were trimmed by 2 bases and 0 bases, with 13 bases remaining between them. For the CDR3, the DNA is TGTGCCAGCAGCTTATTGTCGGGGGGAGCTAACTATGGCTACACCTTC. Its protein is CASSLLSGGANYGYTF.

CDR3 sequence: CASSLQSIVFNNEQFF. The CDR3 region has the DNA TGTGCCAGCAGCTTACAGTCAATAGTGTTCAACAATGAGCAGTTCTTC. This chain joins TRBV7-8 and TRBJ2-1; no clear D. The CDR3 sequence is 16 residues long. Per the germline V gene, CDR1 is SGHVS and CDR2 is FQNEAQ. Trimming cost V 2 bases and J 5 bases, with 16 bases left between them.

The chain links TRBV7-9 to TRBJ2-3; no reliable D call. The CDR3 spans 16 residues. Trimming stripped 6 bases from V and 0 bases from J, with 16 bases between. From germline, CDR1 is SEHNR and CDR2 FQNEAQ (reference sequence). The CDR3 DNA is TGTGCCAGCAGGGTACTCCCCCGTGGGAGCACAGATACGCAGTATTTT. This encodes CASRVLPRGSTDTQYF.

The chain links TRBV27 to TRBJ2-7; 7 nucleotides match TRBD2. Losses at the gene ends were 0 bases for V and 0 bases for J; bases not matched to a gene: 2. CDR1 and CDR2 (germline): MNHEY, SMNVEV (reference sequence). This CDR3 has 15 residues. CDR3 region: CASSLSGGSSYEQYF. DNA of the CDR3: TGTGCCAGCAGTTTATCGGGGGGGAGCTCCTACGAGCAGTACTTC.

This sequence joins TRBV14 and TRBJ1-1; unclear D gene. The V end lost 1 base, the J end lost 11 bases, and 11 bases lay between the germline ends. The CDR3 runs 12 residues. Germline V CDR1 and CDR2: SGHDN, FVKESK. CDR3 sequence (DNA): TGTGCCAGCAGCCAAGTACGTACGAGGGCTTTCTTT. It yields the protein CASSQVRTRAFF. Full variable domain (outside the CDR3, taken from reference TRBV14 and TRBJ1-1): EAGVTQFPSHSVIEKGQTVTLRCDPISGHDNLYWYRRVMGKEIKFLLHFVKESKQDESGMPNNRFLAERTGGTYSTLKVQPAELEDSGVYFCASSQVRTRAFFGQGTRLTVV.

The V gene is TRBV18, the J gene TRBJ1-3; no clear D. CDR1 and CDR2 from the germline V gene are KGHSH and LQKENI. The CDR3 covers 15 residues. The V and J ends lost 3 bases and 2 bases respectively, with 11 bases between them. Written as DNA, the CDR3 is TGTGCCAGCTCACCGTCAGTGGGAGCTGGAAACACCATATATTTT. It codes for CASSPSVGAGNTIYF. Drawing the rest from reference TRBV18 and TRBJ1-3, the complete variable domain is NAGVMQNPRHLVRRRGQEARLRCSPMKGHSHVYWYRQLPEEGLKFMVYLQKENIIDESGMPKERFSAEFPKEGPSILRIQQVVRGDSAAYFCASSPSVGAGNTIYFGEGSWLTVV.